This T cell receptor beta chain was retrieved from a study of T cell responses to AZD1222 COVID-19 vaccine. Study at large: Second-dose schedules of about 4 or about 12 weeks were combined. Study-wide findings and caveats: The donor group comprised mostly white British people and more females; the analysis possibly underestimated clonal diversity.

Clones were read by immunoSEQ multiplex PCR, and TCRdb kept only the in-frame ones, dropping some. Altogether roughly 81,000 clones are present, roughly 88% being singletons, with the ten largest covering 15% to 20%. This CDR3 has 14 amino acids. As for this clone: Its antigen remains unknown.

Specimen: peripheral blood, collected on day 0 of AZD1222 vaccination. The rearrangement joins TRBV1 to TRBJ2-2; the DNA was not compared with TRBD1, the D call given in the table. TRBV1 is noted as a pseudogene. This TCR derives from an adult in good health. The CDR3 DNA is TGCACCAGGGAAGGACAGGGGGATGGCGGGGAGCTGTTTTTT. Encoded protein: CTREGQGDGGELFF.